The text below deals with one T cell receptor beta chain. The data were obtained in a study of blood T cell repertoires in COVID-19. Looking at the study overall: Both acute and convalescent COVID-19 samples were obtained from the United States, Italy and Spain.

Per the germline V gene, CDR1 is SGHDN and CDR2 is FVKESK. V lost 2 bases and J 12 bases, leaving 17 bases between the germline ends. The CDR3 length is 13 residues. Per the original data handling: Researchers report that nucleated cell counts were estimated from reference gene primer amplification. Produced via immunoSEQ multiplex PCR; TCRdb's table is partial and in-frame only. Clone size and the V and J calls come from that table; the DNA yielded D and trimming. The profile covers about 210,000 clones, with more than 80% appearing a single time and about 9.3% taken by the ten largest. Participants were placed into cohorts based on the clinical history they reported. The study counted Cohort 3 donors as recovered given two negative PCRs, clearance, or symptom resolution.

This chain connects TRBV14 to TRBJ2-7, with D possibly matching TRBD2 (5 bases). Input material: PBMCs or T cells enriched from blood (not recorded which). The sequence derives from a man aged 35 to 55 who had recovered from COVID-19. The CDR3 nucleotides are TGTGCCAGCAGCCAATTGGCTAGCAGTCCTCGGTACTTC. This gives the protein CASSQLASSPRYF.